This TCR beta chain was found in a study of CD8+ T cells in alopecia areata. Study-wide background: Affected scalp percentage gauged treated patients' severity.

As to treatment: oral pan-JAK inhibitor, 5-10 mg twice daily. Lesional scalp tissue (obtained by punch biopsy) and peripheral blood were collected from alopecia areata patients. Sequencing templates came from extracted RNA that was reverse transcribed into cDNA. Produced via immunoSEQ multiplex PCR; TCRdb's table is partial and in-frame only. This sample has 4,000 or so clones, with roughly 60% found just once. The specimen comprised skin, sampled at approximately week 36, from a patient treated with tofacitinib. This clonotype originated in a human donor with alopecia areata.

CDR3 DNA: TGTGCCAGTAGTATTGGGGCCGGAAGGGGACTCCAAGAGACCCAGTACTTC. This gives the protein CASSIGAGRGLQETQYF. This sequence joins TRBV19 and TRBJ2-5; a possible D gene is TRBD2 (6 bases). Germline assignment: CDR1 LNHDA and CDR2 SQIVND (reference sequence). Between the trimmed V and J ends, which lost 3 bases and 1 base, there was a span of 18 bases. The CDR3 length is 17 residues.